This TCR beta chain was documented in a study of T cells in Graves' hyperthyroidism and ophthalmopathy. Germline values: CDR1 MNHNS, CDR2 SASEGT. The CDR3 has 21 amino acids. Trimming cost V 7 bases and J 1 base, with 34 bases left between them. This clonotype has at least ten counts. RNA transcripts served as the template for amplifying TCR beta CDR3 regions. First-round RT-PCR with HTBI primers amplified the TCR CDR3 region. MiXCR, applied by TCRdb to the multiplex PCR reads, yields one record per CDR3 protein. The sample carries roughly 420,000 distinct CDR3 sequences, approximately 14% recorded once. No progression to ophthalmopathy during 18 months of follow-up defined stable disease. Criteria for exclusion of patients were uncontrolled infection, other autoimmune disease, pregnancy or lactation.

Material for sequencing was blood. The receptor was isolated from a woman aged 18-29 years with Graves' hyperthyroidism. V is TRBV6-1 and J is TRBJ1-2; D gene ambiguous. CDR3 in amino acids: CASIKRLGKLHSSGFNYGYTF. Written as DNA, the CDR3 is TGTGCCAGCATCAAAAGGTTGGGAAAGTTGCACAGTTCCGGGTTTAACTATGGCTACACCTTC.